The sequence of this T cell receptor (beta chain) was determined in a study of blood T cell repertoires in COVID-19. At the level of the study: Material from acute and convalescent COVID-19 was sourced from the United States, Italy and Spain. T cells, B-cell-depleted T cells, or PBMCs provided the cDNA or gDNA that served as material.

In the study's own analysis: Amplification of reference gene primers was used by the study to estimate nucleated cell counts. Some clones are missing from TCRdb's copy, which holds only in-frame ones; the method was immunoSEQ multiplex PCR. V and J calls and clone size come straight from that table; D and trimming were deduced from the DNA. The data hold under 250,000 clones, with 84% observed a single time. V lost 0 bases and J lost 1, with 9 bases in between. The germline V gene encodes CDR1 LGHDT and CDR2 YNNKEL (reference sequence). This CDR3 has 15 amino acids. The sample taken for sequencing was peripheral blood. The receptor comes from a man aged 50 or older with active or convalescent COVID-19. The J gene is TRBJ1-1, the V gene TRBV3-1 (or the pseudogene TRBV3-2); a possible D gene is TRBD1 (6 bases). CDR3 sequence reads: CASSQDGGRNTEAFF. The CDR3 nucleotides are TGTGCCAGCAGCCAAGATGGGGGCAGGAACACTGAAGCTTTCTTT.